The 20 T cell receptor beta chains below were found in one sample sequenced in a study of T cells after yellow fever vaccination. TCRdb analysed the 5' RACE reads with MiXCR anew, one entry per CDR3 protein. The table shows fewer than 350,000 distinct CDR3 sequences, with 3.5% to 4.5% occurring only once. The input for sequencing was PBMCs, taken 15 days after the yellow fever booster vaccination. These receptors were collected from a young man who received the YFV17D yellow fever vaccine.

In this sample, this clonotype turned up many times. V and J are TRBV12-3 or TRBV12-4 and TRBJ2-7, with D possibly TRBD1 on 6 matching bases. The CDR3 runs to 15 residues. Trimming pared 7 bases from V and 2 bases from J, leaving 18 bases between. CDR3 sequence: CASTELGQSPYEQYF. The CDR3 nucleotides are TGTGCCAGCACCGAACTCGGACAGAGCCCCTACGAGCAGTACTTC.

J is TRBJ2-6 and V is TRBV5-1; D unclear. Germline V lookup: CDR1 SGHRS, CDR2 YFSETQ. The CDR3 is made up of 15 amino acids. V lost 4 bases, J lost 2 bases, and 10 bases lay in between. In nucleotides, the CDR3 is TGCGCCAGCAGCCCCGCTGAGGCTGGGGCCAACGTCCTGACTTTC. Translating gives CASSPAEAGANVLTF.

This sequence joins TRBV27 and TRBJ1-6; D is perhaps TRBD1 (5 bases). From germline, CDR1 is MNHEY and CDR2 SMNVEV (reference sequence). The CDR3 consists of 17 residues. V was clipped by 3 bases and J by 6 bases, with 18 bases between them. The CDR3: CASSLRTQRGGNSPLHF. The CDR3 DNA sequence: TGTGCCAGCAGTTTGAGAACCCAACGCGGGGGTAATTCACCCCTCCACTTT.

This clonotype was seen at least ten times. The V call is TRBV6-2 or TRBV6-3, the J call TRBJ1-5; TRBD1 is a possible D gene (5 bases). The V and J ends lost 7 bases and 7 bases respectively, with 14 bases between them. The CDR3 extends over 13 amino acids. The V gene's germline CDR1 is MNHEY and CDR2 SVGEGT. The CDR3: CASKLGEWQPQHF. The CDR3 DNA sequence: TGTGCCAGCAAGCTGGGGGAGTGGCAGCCCCAGCATTTT.

This clonotype has just a few counts. The chain links TRBV2 to TRBJ2-1, with D perhaps being TRBD1 or TRBD2 (5 bases each). The V end lost 2 bases, the J end lost 10 bases, and 6 bases lay between the germline ends. The CDR3 runs to 11 residues. Germline CDR1 reads SNHLY; CDR2 reads FYNNEI. The CDR3 DNA reads as TGTGCCAGCAGTGAATGGGGGGAGCAGTTCTTC. Its translation: CASSEWGEQFF.

The chain joins TRBV18 to TRBJ2-2; TRBD2 matches at 8 bases. Germline V gives CDR1 KGHSH, CDR2 LQKENI. Trimming took 5 bases from V and 3 from J; bases not matched to a gene: 8. CDR3 length: 16 amino acids. CDR3 amino acids: CASSSRGGSDTGELFF. DNA for the CDR3: TGTGCCAGCTCATCACGGGGGGGTTCGGACACCGGGGAGCTGTTTTTT.

This clonotype has a handful of counts. The chain uses TRBV27 and TRBJ2-7; TRBD2 agrees at 7 bases. This CDR3 spans 14 amino acids. J gave up 2 bases and V 3 bases, and 4 bases lay outside the gene matches. CDR1 MNHEY and CDR2 SMNVEV come from the germline V gene (reference sequence). The CDR3 sequence is CASSLRGWTYEQYF. The CDR3 nucleotides read TGTGCCAGCAGTTTGCGGGGGTGGACCTACGAGCAGTACTTC.

This clonotype has a handful of counts. The chain couples TRBV12-3 or TRBV12-4 to TRBJ2-5; 8 bases are a match to TRBD1. The CDR3 contains 15 residues. V shed 3 bases, J shed 4 bases, and the junction held 7 bases outside the gene matches. CDR3 loop: CASSFSTGDIETQYF. The CDR3, as DNA: TGTGCCAGCAGTTTTTCGACAGGGGATATAGAGACCCAGTACTTC.

This clonotype has at least ten counts. This sequence joins TRBV4-3 and TRBJ2-1, with 9 nucleotides matching TRBD1. CDR3 length equals 18 residues. The V gene end was trimmed by 1 base and the J gene end by 0 bases; junction bases not matched to a gene: 7. Germline V lookup: CDR1 LGHNA, CDR2 YSLEER. Written as DNA, the CDR3 is TGCGCCAGCAGCCAAGGTGGACAGGGGCTTAGCTCCTACAATGAGCAGTTCTTC. Its protein is CASSQGGQGLSSYNEQFF.

V is TRBV5-1 and J is TRBJ1-2; D is perhaps TRBD1 (5 bases). The CDR3 extends over 15 amino acids. Germline assignment: CDR1 SGHRS and CDR2 YFSETQ. The ends were cut back, 2 bases at V and 2 bases at J, with 13 bases in the middle. CDR3 sequence: CASSFTSGANYGYTF. CDR3 nucleotide sequence: TGCGCCAGCAGCTTCACTTCTGGGGCCAACTATGGCTACACCTTC.

This clonotype was seen many times. V is TRBV5-1 and J is TRBJ2-7; tentative D call: TRBD1 (6 bases). CDR1 and CDR2 from the germline V gene are SGHRS and YFSETQ. CDR3 length equals 14 residues. V was clipped by 5 bases and J by 5 bases, with 17 bases between them. CDR3 coding DNA: TGCGCCAGCAGTCCACAGGGACCGGACGACGAGCAGTACTTC. Protein product: CASSPQGPDDEQYF.

This clonotype was observed many times. The chain links TRBV4-1 to TRBJ1-1; D not resolved. CDR1 is MGHRA and CDR2 is YSYEKL in the germline V gene. CDR3 size: 16 residues. V was trimmed by 6 bases and J by 3 bases, leaving 20 bases between them. CDR3 amino acids: CASRGLDLLVYTEAFF. In DNA form, the CDR3 reads TGCGCCAGCAGGGGCTTAGACCTTTTGGTGTACACTGAAGCTTTCTTT.

The genes are TRBV12-2 and TRBJ2-5; the D call in the table, TRBD2, was not verified against the DNA. TRBV12-2 is a pseudogene. The CDR3 contains 16 residues. CDR3 in amino acids: CASRLRRGQHRETQYF. CDR3 in DNA: TGTGCAAGTCGCTTAAGGCGAGGGCAGCATCGAGAGACCCAGTACTTC.

This clonotype has ten or more counts. J is TRBJ1-2 and V is TRBV12-3 or TRBV12-4; no reliable D call. V lost 8 bases and J 7 bases, leaving 17 bases between the germline ends. The CDR3 extends over 13 amino acids. The CDR3 reads CASSAGWSGGYTF. The CDR3 DNA sequence: TGTGCCAGCTCGGCAGGCTGGAGCGGTGGCTACACCTTC.

The chain employs TRBV7-2 and TRBJ1-4; no reliable D call. CDR1 is SGHTA, CDR2 FQGNSA, per germline. The CDR3 loop spans 14 amino acids. The V gene lost 5 bases and the J gene lost 0 bases, with 7 bases spanning the gap. The chain's CDR3 is CASSASATNEKLFF. DNA for the CDR3: TGTGCCAGCAGCGCGAGTGCAACTAATGAAAAACTGTTTTTT. Using reference TRBV7-2 and TRBJ1-4 for the parts outside the CDR3, the full variable domain is GAGVSQSPSNKVTEKGKDVELRCDPISGHTALYWYRQSLGQGLEFLIYFQGNSAPDKSGLPSDRFSAERTGGSVSTLTIQRTQQEDSAVYLCASSASATNEKLFFGSGTQLSVL.

This clonotype was counted between two and nine times. The rearrangement links TRBV7-9 to TRBJ2-1; 12 nucleotides match TRBD2. V dropped 5 bases and J dropped 5; count of bases not matched to a gene: 4. CDR3 size: 15 residues. CDR1 is SEHNR and CDR2 is FQNEAQ in the germline V gene (reference sequence). CDR3 amino acids: CASSTASGGDNEQFF. The CDR3 bases are TGTGCCAGCAGCACGGCTAGCGGGGGGGACAATGAGCAGTTCTTC.

This clonotype was seen repeatedly, ten times or more. The chain has TRBV12-3 or TRBV12-4 and TRBJ1-2; D not certain. The germline V and J ends were trimmed by 4 bases and 7 bases, with 10 bases remaining between them. The CDR3 has 12 amino acids. Here the CDR3 DNA reads TGTGCCAGCAGTTCCCGAGTTGGTGGCTACACCTTC. It encodes CASSSRVGGYTF.

This clonotype was found many times. The chain uses TRBV5-1 and TRBJ2-2, with D possibly being TRBD1 (6 bases). From germline, CDR1 is SGHRS and CDR2 YFSETQ. The CDR3 loop spans 14 amino acids. V lost 6 bases to trimming and J lost 1 base, with 10 bases between them. The CDR3 DNA reads as TGCGCCAGCACCGGACAGCAGAACACCGGGGAGCTGTTTTTT. This codes for CASTGQQNTGELFF.

This clonotype has ten or more counts. The rearrangement joins TRBV7-9 to TRBJ1-2, with D possibly matching TRBD1 (6 bases). The CDR3 extends over 14 amino acids. Trimming stripped 3 bases from V and 4 bases from J, with 12 bases between. CDR1 and CDR2 (germline): SEHNR, FQNEAQ (reference sequence). Here the CDR3 DNA reads TGTGCCAGCAGCTTGCAACAGGGAAGCTATGGCTACACCTTC. Translation gives CASSLQQGSYGYTF.

This clonotype was counted ten times or more. This sequence joins TRBV3-1 and TRBJ2-7, with D perhaps TRBD1 (6 bases). The CDR3 is 15 amino acids. Germline V CDR1 and CDR2: LGHDT, YNNKEL (reference sequence). Trimming left V 3 bases short and J 3 bases short, with 15 bases between. In DNA form, the CDR3 reads TGTGCCAGCAGCCAGCCCGGGACACAGATCTACGAGCAGTACTTC. It is translated as CASSQPGTQIYEQYF.